This T cell receptor beta chain was documented in a study of PD-1 blockade in classical Hodgkin lymphoma. Time point: cycle 4 day 1 (C4D1), after more than five weeks of nivolumab. All patients experienced relapse after autologous stem cell transplantation, and brentuximab vedotin exposure was variable. This clone was detected once. Its antigen is not identified. Study-level results: There was a significant rise in CD4+ TCR diversity by C4D1, with no such rise for CD8+. TCR diversity at baseline was reported to be reduced in newly diagnosed patients relative to healthy donors.

Generated by immunoSEQ multiplex PCR, the TCRdb table keeps only in-frame clones and is missing some. Found here are 100,000 or so clones, around 90% of them singletons; the top ten hold 15% to 20%. The sequence derives from a human donor with classical Hodgkin lymphoma. The sequencing used peripheral blood mononuclear cells (PBMCs), collected before the fourth cycle of nivolumab.

CDR3 in amino acids: CASRKGLTRSTGELFF. In DNA, the CDR3 is TGTGCCAGCAGAAAGGGACTTACTAGAAGCACCGGGGAGCTGTTTTTT. The V gene is TRBV7-8, the J gene TRBJ2-2; possible D gene TRBD2, 6 bases. Germline CDR1 reads SGHVS; CDR2 reads FQNEAQ. V lost 6 bases and J 4 bases, leaving 18 bases between the germline ends. This CDR3 has 16 amino acids.